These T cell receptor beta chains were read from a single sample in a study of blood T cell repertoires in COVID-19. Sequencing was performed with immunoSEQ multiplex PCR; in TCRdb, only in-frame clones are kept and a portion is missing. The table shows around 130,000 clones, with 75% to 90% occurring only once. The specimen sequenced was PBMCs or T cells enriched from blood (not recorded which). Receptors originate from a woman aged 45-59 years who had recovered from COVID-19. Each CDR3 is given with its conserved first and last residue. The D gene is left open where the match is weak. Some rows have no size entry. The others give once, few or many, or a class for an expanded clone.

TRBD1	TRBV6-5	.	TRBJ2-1	CASSRQGPNEQFF	TGTGCCAGCAGTCGACAGGGACCCAATGAGCAGTTCTTC
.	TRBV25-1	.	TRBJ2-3	CASSEAGASTDTQYF	TGTGCCAGCAGTGAAGCGGGGGCTAGCACAGATACGCAGTATTTT
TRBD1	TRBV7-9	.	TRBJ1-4	CASSPDREVVKLFF	TGTGCCAGCAGCCCGGACAGGGAGGTAGTAAAACTGTTTTTT
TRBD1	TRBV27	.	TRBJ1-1	CASSYSTGGITEAFF	TGTGCCAGCAGTTACTCAACAGGGGGAATCACTGAAGCTTTCTTT
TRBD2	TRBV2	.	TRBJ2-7	CASRSGTTLYEQYF	TGTGCCAGCAGGTCCGGGACTACCCTCTACGAGCAGTACTTC
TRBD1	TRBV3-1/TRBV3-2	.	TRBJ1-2	CASSQTGVGGYTF	TGTGCCAGCAGCCAAACAGGGGTCGGCGGCTACACCTTC
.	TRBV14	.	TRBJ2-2	CASSPLTRTGELFF	TGTGCCAGCAGCCCGCTGACAAGGACCGGGGAGCTGTTTTTT
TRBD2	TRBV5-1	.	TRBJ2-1	CASSLRPSGDNEQFF	TGCGCCAGCAGCTTGCGTCCTAGCGGTGACAATGAGCAGTTCTTC
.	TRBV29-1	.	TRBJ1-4	CSVETALPGEKLFF	TGCAGCGTTGAAACCGCCCTGCCCGGTGAAAAACTGTTTTTT
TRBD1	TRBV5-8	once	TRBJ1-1	CASSHNRGYNTEAFF	TGTGCCAGCAGCCACAACAGGGGGTATAACACTGAAGCTTTCTTT
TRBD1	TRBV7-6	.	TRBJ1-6	CASSLAETGGSPLHF	TGTGCCAGCAGCTTAGCCGAGACAGGGGGTTCACCCCTCCACTTT
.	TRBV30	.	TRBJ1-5	CAWSARTGRSYSNQPQHF	TGTGCCTGGAGTGCCCGAACAGGGCGTAGTTATAGCAATCAGCCCCAGCATTTT
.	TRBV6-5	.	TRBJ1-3	CASSYQVPSGNTIYF	TGTGCCAGCAGTTACCAGGTGCCCTCTGGAAACACCATATATTTT
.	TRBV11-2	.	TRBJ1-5	CASSLGPEAQPQHF	TGTGCCAGCAGCTTAGGGCCAGAGGCCCAGCCCCAGCATTTT
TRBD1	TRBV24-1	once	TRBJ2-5	CATSDAGTGGKETQYF	TGTGCCACCAGTGACGCTGGGACAGGGGGCAAAGAGACCCAGTACTTC
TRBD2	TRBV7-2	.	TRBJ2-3	CASSLALASGGASTDTQYF	TGTGCCAGCAGCTTAGCGCTGGCTAGCGGGGGCGCTAGCACAGATACGCAGTATTTT
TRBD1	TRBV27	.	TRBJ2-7	CASRSWTGGYEQYF	TGTGCCAGCAGATCATGGACAGGGGGCTACGAGCAGTACTTC
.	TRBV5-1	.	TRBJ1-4	CASSSLGRGEKLFF	TGCGCCAGCAGCTCCCTCGGTCGGGGTGAAAAACTGTTTTTT
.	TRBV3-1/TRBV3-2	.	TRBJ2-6	CASSQGANGANVLTF	TGTGCCAGCAGCCAAGGGGCTAATGGGGCCAACGTCCTGACTTTC
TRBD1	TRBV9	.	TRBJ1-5	CASSEGQGGQPQHF	TGTGCCAGCAGCGAGGGACAGGGGGGTCAGCCCCAGCATTTT
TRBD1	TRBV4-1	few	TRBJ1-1	CASSHRQGYNTEAFF	TGCGCCAGCAGCCACCGACAGGGTTATAACACTGAAGCTTTCTTT
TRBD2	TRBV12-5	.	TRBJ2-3	CASGLGLAGALGDTQYF	TGTGCTAGTGGTTTGGGCCTAGCGGGGGCCCTTGGGGATACGCAGTATTTT
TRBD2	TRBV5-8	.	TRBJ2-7	CASSLVSGGEQYF	TGTGCCAGCAGCTTGGTGAGCGGGGGGGAGCAGTACTTC
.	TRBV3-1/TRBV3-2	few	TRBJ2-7	CASSQDWGRLRTTEQYF	TGTGCCAGCAGCCAAGATTGGGGGAGGTTGAGGACGACCGAGCAGTACTTC
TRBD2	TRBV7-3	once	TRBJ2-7	CASSLGTNYEQYF	TGTGCCAGCAGCCTCGGGACTAACTACGAGCAGTACTTC
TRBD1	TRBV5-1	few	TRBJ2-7	CASSLGDRYEQYF	TGCGCCAGCAGCTTGGGGGACAGATACGAGCAGTACTTC
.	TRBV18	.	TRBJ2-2	CASSPARSGELFF	TGTGCCAGCTCACCGGCGAGGAGCGGGGAGCTGTTTTTT
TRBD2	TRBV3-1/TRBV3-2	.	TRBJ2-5	CASSHPGGPQETQYF	TGTGCCAGCAGCCATCCGGGGGGGCCTCAAGAGACCCAGTACTTC
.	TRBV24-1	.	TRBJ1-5	CATSDLPRGPQHF	TGTGCCACCAGTGATTTGCCCCGGGGGCCCCAGCATTTT
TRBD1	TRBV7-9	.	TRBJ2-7	CASSSTEGEQGYEQYF	TGTGCCAGCAGCTCAACCGAGGGGGAACAGGGGTACGAGCAGTACTTC
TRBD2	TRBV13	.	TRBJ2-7	CASSPGLAGGNYEQYF	TGTGCCAGCAGCCCTGGACTAGCGGGGGGTAACTACGAGCAGTACTTC
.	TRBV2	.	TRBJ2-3	CASSTQGSPDTQYF	TGTGCCAGCTCAACACAGGGTAGTCCGGATACGCAGTATTTT
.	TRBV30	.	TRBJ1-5	CAWSGGSNQPQHF	TGTGCCTGGAGCGGCGGGAGCAATCAGCCCCAGCATTTT
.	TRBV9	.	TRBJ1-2	CASSGDSEPYGYTF	TGTGCCAGCAGCGGAGACAGTGAACCCTATGGCTACACCTTC
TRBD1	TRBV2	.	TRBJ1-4	CASSEQGVTTNEKLFF	TGTGCCAGCAGTGAACAGGGGGTCACAACTAATGAAAAACTGTTTTTT
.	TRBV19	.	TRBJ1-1	CASTDGGGAGTEAFF	TGTGCCAGTACCGATGGGGGGGGCGCAGGAACTGAAGCTTTCTTT
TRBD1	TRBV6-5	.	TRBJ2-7	CASSGTGDYEQYF	TGTGCCAGCTCAGGGACAGGCGACTACGAGCAGTACTTC
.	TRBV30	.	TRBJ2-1	CAWSDGAGGEQFF	TGTGCCTGGAGTGACGGAGCGGGCGGTGAGCAGTTCTTC
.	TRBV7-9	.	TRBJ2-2	CASSSLGRTGELFF	TGTGCCAGCAGCTCACTAGGTAGAACCGGGGAGCTGTTTTTT
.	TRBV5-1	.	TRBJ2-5	CASRRSRETQYF	TGCGCCAGCAGGCGGAGTCGCGAGACCCAGTACTTC
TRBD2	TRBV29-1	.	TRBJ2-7	CSVPSGGFNEQYF	TGCAGCGTTCCCAGCGGGGGGTTTAACGAGCAGTACTTC
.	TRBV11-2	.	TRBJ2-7	CASSWVRPSDEQYF	TGTGCCAGCAGCTGGGTCAGGCCATCGGACGAGCAGTACTTC
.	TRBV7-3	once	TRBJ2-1	CASSRHQGPYNEQFF	TGTGCCAGCAGCCGTCATCAGGGGCCATACAATGAGCAGTTCTTC
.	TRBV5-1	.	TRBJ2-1	CASSPSGGPSYNEQFF	TGCGCCAGCAGCCCTTCTGGAGGGCCGTCGTACAATGAGCAGTTCTTC
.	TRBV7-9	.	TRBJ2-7	CASSQTSGMVSSYEQYF	TGTGCCAGCAGCCAAACCTCGGGGATGGTCAGCTCCTACGAGCAGTACTTC
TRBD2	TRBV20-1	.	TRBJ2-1	CSASFRGGGNEQFF	TGCAGTGCTAGTTTTCGCGGGGGTGGCAATGAGCAGTTCTTC
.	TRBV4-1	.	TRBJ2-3	CASSLEKTISGATQYF	TGCGCCAGCAGCCTAGAAAAGACAATTTCGGGAGCTACGCAGTATTTT
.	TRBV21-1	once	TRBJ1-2	CASSIGGTTNYGYTF	TGTGCCAGCAGCATAGGGGGTACTACTAACTATGGCTACACCTTC
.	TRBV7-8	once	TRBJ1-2	CASSLIGGALSAYTF	TGTGCCAGCAGCTTAATAGGAGGGGCGCTTTCGGCCTACACCTTC
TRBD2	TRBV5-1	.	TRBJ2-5	CASSLAAGGETQYF	TGCGCCAGCAGCTTGGCCGCGGGGGGCGAGACCCAGTACTTC
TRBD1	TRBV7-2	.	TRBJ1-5	CASSVRQGEYQPQHF	TGTGCCAGCAGCGTTCGACAGGGGGAATACCAGCCCCAGCATTTT
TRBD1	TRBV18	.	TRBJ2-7	CASSPRQGYEQYF	TGTGCCAGCTCACCACGACAGGGATACGAGCAGTACTTC
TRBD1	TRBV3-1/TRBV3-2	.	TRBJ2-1	CASSHRTGYGNEQFF	TGTGCCAGCAGCCACCGGACAGGGTATGGAAATGAGCAGTTCTTC
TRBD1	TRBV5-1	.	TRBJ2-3	CASSVSPGTEGTDTQYF	TGCGCCAGCAGCGTAAGCCCCGGGACAGAAGGCACAGATACGCAGTATTTT
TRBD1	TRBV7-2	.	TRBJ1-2	CASSPESGTENYGYTF	TGTGCCAGCAGCCCGGAATCCGGGACAGAGAACTATGGCTACACCTTC
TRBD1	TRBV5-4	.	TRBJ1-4	CASSGGDRGPNEKLFF	TGTGCCAGCAGCGGGGGGGACAGGGGACCTAATGAAAAACTGTTTTTT
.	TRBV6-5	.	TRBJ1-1	CASSGFGFGVTEAFF	TGTGCCAGCAGCGGTTTCGGCTTCGGAGTCACTGAAGCTTTCTTT
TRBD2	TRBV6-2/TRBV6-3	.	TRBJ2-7	CASSGGLARWVDEQYF	TGTGCCAGCAGTGGAGGACTAGCGCGGTGGGTGGACGAGCAGTACTTC
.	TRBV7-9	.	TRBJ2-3	CASYSSGATDTQYF	TGTGCCAGCTACTCCTCTGGGGCCACAGATACGCAGTATTTT